The 27 T cell receptor beta chains below come from one sample, sequenced in a study of blood T cell repertoires in COVID-19. Profiling relied on immunoSEQ multiplex PCR, and the TCRdb table lists in-frame clones only, not all of them. The table has fewer than 150,000 clones, about 90% seen once. Sequencing was done on a sample of peripheral blood. All receptors derive from a woman aged 50 to 65 with acute or convalescent COVID-19.

This clone was counted only a few times. This sequence joins TRBV15 and TRBJ1-1; D uncertain. The CDR3 has 13 residues. Per the germline V gene, CDR1 is LNHNV and CDR2 is YYDKDF (reference sequence). The germline V and J ends were trimmed by 0 bases and 3 bases, with 5 bases remaining between them. CDR3 sequence (DNA): TGTGCCACCAGCAGAGATACGGACACTGAAGCTTTCTTT. Amino acids: CATSRDTDTEAFF.

This clone was seen repeatedly, ten times or more. The chain is built from TRBV19 and TRBJ1-1; 8 bases are shared with TRBD1. CDR1 and CDR2 (germline): LNHDA, SQIVND (reference sequence). V lost 2 bases to trimming and J lost 10 bases; unmatched junction nucleotides: 12. The CDR3 is 15 amino acids. Here the CDR3 DNA reads TGTGCCAGTAGTATAACCTCCTCAGGGGGCAGTGGAGCTTTCTTT. Its translation: CASSITSSGGSGAFF.

This clone was detected only once. This chain uses TRBV28 with TRBJ1-5; D is undetermined. Germline V gives CDR1 MDHEN, CDR2 SYDVKM. V gave up 5 bases and J gave up 5 bases, with 4 bases separating them. There are 11 residues in the CDR3. The CDR3, as DNA: TGTGCCAGCAGTGGCCATCAGCCCCAGCATTTT. Its protein product is CASSGHQPQHF.

The chain uses TRBV19 and TRBJ2-4; perhaps TRBD1 as D (7 bases). From germline, CDR1 is LNHDA and CDR2 SQIVND (reference sequence). The V gene lost 5 bases and the J gene lost 1 base, with 24 bases spanning the gap. The CDR3 contains 19 residues. In DNA form, the CDR3 reads TGTGCCAGTAGTCGCCAACCCCCCAGGGGGGTATCGGCCAAAAACATTCAGTACTTC. This translates into CASSRQPPRGVSAKNIQYF. The full variable domain, with the rest looked up from reference TRBV19 and TRBJ2-4, is DGGITQSPKYLFRKEGQNVTLSCEQNLNHDAMYWYRQDPGQGLRLIYYSQIVNDFQKGDIAEGYSVSREKKESFPLTVTSAQKNPTAFYLCASSRQPPRGVSAKNIQYFGAGTRLSVL.

This sequence joins TRBV2 and TRBJ2-3; D is ambiguous. Germline V gene data show CDR1 as SNHLY and CDR2 as FYNNEI. With 3 bases removed from V and 6 bases from J, the gap between germline ends came to 4 bases. The CDR3 is made up of 11 amino acids. This chain's CDR3 is CASSEGDTQYF. DNA of the CDR3: TGTGCCAGCAGTGAGGGCGATACGCAGTATTTT.

The chain uses TRBV19 and TRBJ2-2, with 7 nucleotides matching TRBD1. Germline trimming cut 6 bases from V and 5 bases from J; bases unmatched to any gene: 9. The CDR3 is made up of 15 amino acids. The germline V gene has CDR1 LNHDA and CDR2 SQIVND (reference sequence). DNA for the CDR3: TGTGCCAGTAGCCCCGACAGGGTTGGGACCGGGGAGCTGTTTTTT. Amino acids: CASSPDRVGTGELFF. Combining the CDR3 with reference TRBV19 and TRBJ2-2 gives the whole variable domain DGGITQSPKYLFRKEGQNVTLSCEQNLNHDAMYWYRQDPGQGLRLIYYSQIVNDFQKGDIAEGYSVSREKKESFPLTVTSAQKNPTAFYLCASSPDRVGTGELFFGEGSRLTVL.

V gene TRBV2 combines with J gene TRBJ2-6, with a tentative D call TRBD1 (6 bases). Trimming cost V 6 bases and J 0 bases, with 18 bases left between them. CDR1 and CDR2 from the germline V gene are SNHLY and FYNNEI. The CDR3 is 18 amino acids. Here the CDR3 reads CASRVVVGAHSGANVLTF. The CDR3, as DNA: TGTGCCAGCAGGGTCGTTGTGGGGGCGCACTCTGGGGCCAACGTCCTGACTTTC.

The chain recombines TRBV7-2 with TRBJ2-3, with D unclear. CDR1 SGHTA and CDR2 FQGNSA come from the germline V gene. The CDR3 length is 14 residues. V dropped 6 bases and J dropped 1 base, with 11 bases sitting between them. Here the CDR3 DNA reads TGTGCCAGCAGTCATTCAGTTGGCACAGATACGCAGTATTTT. Amino acids: CASSHSVGTDTQYF.

As DNA, the CDR3 is TGTGCCAGCAGTCCCCGACAAGAACCCCTCCACTTT. Protein: CASSPRQEPLHF. The chain combines TRBV28 with TRBJ1-6; D unresolved. The ends were cut back, 5 bases at V and 12 bases at J, with 11 bases in the middle. This CDR3 region has 12 residues. Germline V gene lookup returns CDR1 MDHEN and CDR2 SYDVKM. The complete variable domain, with remaining parts taken from reference TRBV28 and TRBJ1-6, reads DVKVTQSSRYLVKRTGEKVFLECVQDMDHENMFWYRQDPGLGLRLIYFSYDVKMKEKGDIPEGYSVSREKKERFSLILESASTNQTSMYLCASSPRQEPLHFGNGTRLTVT.

This clone has only one observation. The rearrangement links TRBV13 to TRBJ2-7, with 9 bases aligning to TRBD1. The CDR3 runs to 13 residues. The ends lost 5 bases at V and 5 bases at J; junction bases unmatched: 4. CDR1 PRHDT and CDR2 FYEKMQ come from the germline V gene (reference sequence). The CDR3 sequence: CASSNRGQHEQYF. CDR3 in DNA: TGTGCCAGCAGCAACAGGGGGCAACACGAGCAGTACTTC.

The chain uses TRBV25-1 and TRBJ2-7; 8 bases align to TRBD1. The junction had 8 bases not matched to a gene; V was cut back by 4 bases and J by 6 bases. The CDR3 covers 14 residues. Per the germline V gene, CDR1 is MGHDK and CDR2 is SYGVNS. DNA for the CDR3: TGTGCCAGCAGTGCGACAGGGGCGAAGGGCGAGCAGTACTTC. The encoded protein is CASSATGAKGEQYF.

The V and J genes are TRBV6-5 and TRBJ2-3; TRBD2 is a possible D gene (5 bases). CDR1 and CDR2 from the germline V gene are MNHEY and SVGAGI. Trimming shortened V by 2 bases and J by 9 bases, and 12 bases separated the two germline ends. The CDR3 spans 13 residues. CDR3 in DNA: TGTGCCAGCAGTTACACGCACTCGGGGACGCAGTATTTT. Translated, it gives CASSYTHSGTQYF.

V and J are TRBV2 and TRBJ1-4, with 9 bases aligning to TRBD1. Germline V lookup: CDR1 SNHLY, CDR2 FYNNEI. V shed 6 bases, J shed 8 bases, and the junction held 10 bases outside the gene matches. CDR3 length equals 15 residues. The CDR3 protein is CASRPQGAMGEKLFF. Here the CDR3 DNA reads TGTGCCAGCAGGCCACAGGGGGCAATGGGAGAAAAACTGTTTTTT. Filled out from reference TRBV2 and TRBJ1-4, the complete variable domain reads EPEVTQTPSHQVTQMGQEVILRCVPISNHLYFYWYRQILGQKVEFLVSFYNNEISEKSEIFDDQFSVERPDGSNFTLKIRSTKLEDSAMYFCASRPQGAMGEKLFFGSGTQLSVL.

The gene calls are TRBV23-1 and TRBJ1-1; possible D gene TRBD1, 6 bases. Being an ORF, TRBV23-1 has a function that is uncertain. The V end was cut by 7 bases, the J end by 4 bases, with 19 bases between. The CDR3 is 15 amino acids. The CDR3 sequence: CASTTTRGASTEAFF. CDR3 coding DNA: TGCGCCAGCACCACAACGCGGGGGGCGAGCACTGAAGCTTTCTTT.

This CDR3 reads CASSLGRGSSTDTQYF. The CDR3, as DNA: TGCGCCAGCAGCCTCGGACGCGGGTCCTCCACAGATACGCAGTATTTT. The rearrangement joins TRBV5-1 to TRBJ2-3; TRBD2 is a possible D gene (5 bases). Germline V gene data show CDR1 as SGHRS and CDR2 as YFSETQ. The germline V and J ends were trimmed by 4 bases and 2 bases, with 17 bases remaining between them. This CDR3 is built from 16 residues. Combining the CDR3 with reference TRBV5-1 and TRBJ2-3 gives the whole variable domain KAGVTQTPRYLIKTRGQQVTLSCSPISGHRSVSWYQQTPGQGLQFLFEYFSETQRNKGNFPGRFSGRQFSNSRSEMNVSTLELGDSALYLCASSLGRGSSTDTQYFGPGTRLTVL.

For the CDR3, the DNA is TGTGCCAGCAGCGCCGACAGGGGTGGGAATCAGCCCCAGCATTTT. Its translation is CASSADRGGNQPQHF. The V gene is TRBV7-2, the J gene TRBJ1-5; 8 nucleotides align to TRBD1. The CDR3 spans 15 residues. The germline CDR1 and CDR2 sequences are SGHTA and FQGNSA. V was clipped by 5 bases and J by 4 bases; unmatched bases: 7.

V gene TRBV6-5 combines with J gene TRBJ2-7; 8 bases line up with TRBD2. Germline V lookup: CDR1 MNHEY, CDR2 SVGAGI. The length of the CDR3 is 13 residues. J lost 1 base, V lost 8 bases, and 4 bases had no gene match. CDR3 sequence (DNA): TGTGCCAGCCGCAGCGGGGGTTCCTACGAGCAGTACTTC. This codes for CASRSGGSYEQYF.

In its sample, this clone was seen once. The chain couples TRBV6-5 to TRBJ2-7, with 12 bases identical to TRBD1. The J segment lost 5 bases and the V segment lost 6 bases, leaving 2 bases of the junction unmatched. Germline CDR1 and CDR2: MNHEY and SVGAGI. This CDR3 has 13 amino acids. CDR3 bases: TGTGCCAGCAGGGGGACAGGGGGCAACGAGCAGTACTTC. This encodes CASRGTGGNEQYF.

The V call is TRBV5-1, the J call TRBJ1-3; tentatively, D is TRBD1 (6 bases). The V and J ends lost 4 bases and 1 base respectively, with 12 bases between them. This CDR3 spans 15 amino acids. Germline V lookup: CDR1 SGHRS, CDR2 YFSETQ. For the CDR3, the DNA is TGCGCCAGCAGCCCCCGGACAGCATCTGGAAACACCATATATTTT. This codes for CASSPRTASGNTIYF.

The chain couples TRBV6-5 to TRBJ1-2; 11 nucleotides line up with TRBD1. The germline gives CDR1 MNHEY, CDR2 SVGAGI. The V gene end was trimmed by 5 bases and the J gene end by 8 bases; junction bases not matched to a gene: 4. The CDR3 is 13 residues long. The CDR3 spells CASSRGDRGGYTF. The CDR3 region has the DNA TGTGCCAGCAGTCGAGGGGACAGGGGGGGCTACACCTTC.

The chain employs TRBV3-1 (or the pseudogene TRBV3-2) and TRBJ2-1; D remains unclear. The CDR3 runs 12 residues. Germline V gene data show CDR1 as LGHDT and CDR2 as YNNKEL (reference sequence). Trimming cost V 4 bases and J 10 bases, with 11 bases left between them. CDR3 bases: TGTGCCAGCAGCCCTAGTTGGAACGAGCAGTTCTTC. Encoded protein: CASSPSWNEQFF.

The sample holds one count of this clone. V and J are TRBV2 and TRBJ1-2; the D gene is possibly TRBD1 (5 bases). Germline CDR1 reads SNHLY; CDR2 reads FYNNEI. V was trimmed by 3 bases and J by 3 bases, leaving 11 bases between them. This CDR3 is built from 14 residues. The CDR3 is CASSEGGDYYGYTF. The CDR3 coding sequence is TGTGCCAGCAGTGAGGGGGGGGATTACTATGGCTACACCTTC. The complete variable domain, with remaining parts taken from reference TRBV2 and TRBJ1-2, reads EPEVTQTPSHQVTQMGQEVILRCVPISNHLYFYWYRQILGQKVEFLVSFYNNEISEKSEIFDDQFSVERPDGSNFTLKIRSTKLEDSAMYFCASSEGGDYYGYTFGSGTRLTVV.

J is TRBJ1-1 and V is TRBV4-1; TRBD1 matches at 7 bases. The CDR3 is 15 amino acids. The ends lost 3 bases at V and 4 bases at J; junction bases unmatched: 8. Germline CDR1 reads MGHRA; CDR2 reads YSYEKL. The CDR3 DNA sequence: TGCGCCAGCAGCCATTCCACAGGGGCGGTCACTGAAGCTTTCTTT. Translating it yields CASSHSTGAVTEAFF.

The V call is TRBV19, the J call TRBJ1-6, with D possibly matching TRBD1 (5 bases). The V gene's germline CDR1 is LNHDA and CDR2 SQIVND (reference sequence). The CDR3 has 14 amino acids. Between the trimmed V and J ends, which lost 9 bases and 8 bases, there was a span of 17 bases. The CDR3 DNA is TGTGCCAGCCGGGGAGGGACGGTATATTCACCCCTCCACTTT. Translated: CASRGGTVYSPLHF.

This chain links TRBV24-1 with TRBJ2-1, with D hard to call. Germline-derived CDR1 and CDR2 are KGHDR and SFDVKD. This CDR3 comprises 11 residues. V lost 5 bases and J 6 bases, leaving 4 bases between the germline ends. The CDR3 DNA sequence: TGTGCCACCAGTGGAGGCAATGAGCAGTTCTTC. This gives the protein CATSGGNEQFF.

The chain has TRBV24-1 and TRBJ1-1; possible D gene TRBD1, 6 bases. Germline lookup yields CDR1 KGHDR and CDR2 SFDVKD. V lost 4 bases and J 5 bases, leaving 16 bases between the germline ends. The length of the CDR3 is 15 residues. In DNA, the CDR3 is TGTGCCACCAGTGAAGGCGGGCGGGGGCGAACTGAAGCTTTCTTT. This codes for CATSEGGRGRTEAFF.

The gene calls are TRBV6-4 and TRBJ1-5; no clear D gene. This CDR3 region has 13 residues. The germline gives CDR1 MRHNA, CDR2 SNTAGT. V gave up 4 bases and J gave up 4 bases, with 8 bases separating them. CDR3 residues: CASSAQRNQPQHF. DNA of the CDR3: TGTGCCAGCAGTGCTCAGCGTAATCAGCCCCAGCATTTT.